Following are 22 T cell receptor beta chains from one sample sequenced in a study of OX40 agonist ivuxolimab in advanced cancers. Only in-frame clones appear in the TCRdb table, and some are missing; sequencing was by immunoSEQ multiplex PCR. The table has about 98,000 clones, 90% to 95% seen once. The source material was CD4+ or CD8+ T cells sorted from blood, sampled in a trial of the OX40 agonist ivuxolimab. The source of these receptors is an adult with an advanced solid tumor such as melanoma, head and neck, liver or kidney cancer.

The CDR3 nucleotides read TGCGCCAGCAGCTTGAGAGGGGGCGCCGAGCAGTTCTTC. This sequence encodes CASSLRGGAEQFF. The chain recombines TRBV5-1 with TRBJ2-1; 7 bases are shared with TRBD1. The V gene end was trimmed by 1 base and the J gene end by 10 bases; junction bases not matched to a gene: 5. Germline V gives CDR1 SGHRS, CDR2 YFSETQ. The CDR3 runs 13 residues.

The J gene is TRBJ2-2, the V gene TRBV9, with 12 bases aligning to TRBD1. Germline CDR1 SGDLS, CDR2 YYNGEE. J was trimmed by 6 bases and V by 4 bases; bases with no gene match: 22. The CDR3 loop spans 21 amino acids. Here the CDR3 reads CASSTTLRGQGAFGVAGELFF. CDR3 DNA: TGTGCCAGCAGCACCACACTCAGGGGACAGGGGGCATTCGGAGTCGCCGGGGAGCTGTTTTTT.

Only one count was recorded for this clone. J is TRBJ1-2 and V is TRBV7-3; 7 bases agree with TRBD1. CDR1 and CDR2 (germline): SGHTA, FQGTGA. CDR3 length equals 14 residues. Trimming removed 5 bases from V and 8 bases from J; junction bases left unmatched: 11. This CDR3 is CASSPGEGAWGYTF. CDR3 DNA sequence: TGTGCCAGCAGCCCAGGGGAGGGGGCTTGGGGCTACACCTTC.

This chain's CDR3 is CASSYLTYEDTQYF. CDR3 coding DNA: TGTGCCAGCAGTTACCTGACTTACGAGGATACGCAGTATTTT. V and J are TRBV6-6 and TRBJ2-3; D remains unclear. The V end lost 2 bases, the J end lost 6 bases, and 12 bases lay between the germline ends. This CDR3 comprises 14 residues. Germline assignment: CDR1 MNHNY and CDR2 SVGAGI (reference sequence).

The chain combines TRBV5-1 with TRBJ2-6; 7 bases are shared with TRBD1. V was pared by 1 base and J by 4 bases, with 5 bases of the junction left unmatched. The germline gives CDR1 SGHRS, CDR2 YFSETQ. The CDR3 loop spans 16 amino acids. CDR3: CASSLHGTAGANVLTF. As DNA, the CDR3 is TGCGCCAGCAGCTTGCACGGGACAGCCGGGGCCAACGTCCTGACTTTC.

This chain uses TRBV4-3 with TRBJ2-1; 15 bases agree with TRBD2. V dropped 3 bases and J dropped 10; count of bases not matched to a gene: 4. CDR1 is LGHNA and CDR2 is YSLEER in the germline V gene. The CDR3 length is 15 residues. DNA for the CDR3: TGCGCCAGCAGCCAGGACGGGACTAGCGGGAGGGAGCAGTTCTTC. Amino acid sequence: CASSQDGTSGREQFF.

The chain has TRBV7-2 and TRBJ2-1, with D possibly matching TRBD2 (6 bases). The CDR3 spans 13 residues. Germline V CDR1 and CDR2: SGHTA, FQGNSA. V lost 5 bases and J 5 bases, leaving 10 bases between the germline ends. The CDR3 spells CASSTAGNNEQFF. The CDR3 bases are TGTGCCAGCAGCACAGCGGGTAACAATGAGCAGTTCTTC.

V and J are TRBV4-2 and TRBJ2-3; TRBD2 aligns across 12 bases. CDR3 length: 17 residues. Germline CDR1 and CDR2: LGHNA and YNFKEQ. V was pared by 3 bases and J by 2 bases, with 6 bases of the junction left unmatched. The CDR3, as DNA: TGTGCCAGCAGCCAGAGACTAGCGGGGGAGAACACAGATACGCAGTATTTT. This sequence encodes CASSQRLAGENTDTQYF.

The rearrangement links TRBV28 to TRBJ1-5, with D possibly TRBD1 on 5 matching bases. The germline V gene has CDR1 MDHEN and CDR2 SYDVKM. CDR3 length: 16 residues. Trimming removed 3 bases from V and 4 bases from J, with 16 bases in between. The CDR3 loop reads CASSFPRGGSNQPQHF. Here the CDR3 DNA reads TGTGCCAGCAGTTTTCCCCGTGGGGGGTCGAATCAGCCCCAGCATTTT.

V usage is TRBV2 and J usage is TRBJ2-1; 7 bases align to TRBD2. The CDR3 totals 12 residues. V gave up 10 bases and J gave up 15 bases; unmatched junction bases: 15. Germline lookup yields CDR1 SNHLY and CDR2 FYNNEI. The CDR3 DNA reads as TGTGCCACCGAGGGGACCGGGACTACCCGGTTCTTC. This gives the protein CATEGTGTTRFF.

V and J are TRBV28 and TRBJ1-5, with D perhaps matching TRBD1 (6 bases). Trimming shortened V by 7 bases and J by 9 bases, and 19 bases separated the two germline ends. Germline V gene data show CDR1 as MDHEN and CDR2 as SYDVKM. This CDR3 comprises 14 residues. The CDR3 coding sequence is TGTGCCAGCACCTTAGGGGGTGGAGTATTGCCCCAGCATTTT. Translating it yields CASTLGGGVLPQHF.

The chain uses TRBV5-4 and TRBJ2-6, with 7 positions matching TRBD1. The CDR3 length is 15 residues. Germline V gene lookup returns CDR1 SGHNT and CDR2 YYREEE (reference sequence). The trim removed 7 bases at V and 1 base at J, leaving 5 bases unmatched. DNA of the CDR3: TGTGCCAGCGAAACGACAGGGTCTGGGGCCAACGTCCTGACTTTC. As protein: CASETTGSGANVLTF. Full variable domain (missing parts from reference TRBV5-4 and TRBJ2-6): ETGVTQSPTHLIKTRGQQVTLRCSSQSGHNTVSWYQQALGQGPQFIFQYYREEENGRGNFPPRFSGLQFPNYSSELNVNALELDDSALYLCASETTGSGANVLTFGAGSRLTVL.

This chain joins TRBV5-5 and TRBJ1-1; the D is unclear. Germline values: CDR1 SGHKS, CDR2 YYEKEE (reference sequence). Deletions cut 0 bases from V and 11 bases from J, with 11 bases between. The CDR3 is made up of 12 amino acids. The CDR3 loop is CASSLVVAMAFF. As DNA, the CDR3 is TGTGCCAGCAGCTTGGTGGTGGCGATGGCTTTCTTT.

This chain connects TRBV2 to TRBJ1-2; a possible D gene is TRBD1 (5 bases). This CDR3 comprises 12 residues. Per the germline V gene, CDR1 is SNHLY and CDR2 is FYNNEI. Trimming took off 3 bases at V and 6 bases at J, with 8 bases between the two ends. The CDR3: CASSDGGNGYTF. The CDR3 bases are TGTGCCAGCAGTGACGGGGGAAATGGCTACACCTTC.

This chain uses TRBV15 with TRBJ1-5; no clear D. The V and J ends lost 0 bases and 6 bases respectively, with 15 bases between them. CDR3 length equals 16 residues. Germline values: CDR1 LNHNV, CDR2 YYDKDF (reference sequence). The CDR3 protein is CATSRDSAREGQPQHF. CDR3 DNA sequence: TGTGCCACCAGCAGAGATTCGGCTAGGGAGGGTCAGCCCCAGCATTTT.

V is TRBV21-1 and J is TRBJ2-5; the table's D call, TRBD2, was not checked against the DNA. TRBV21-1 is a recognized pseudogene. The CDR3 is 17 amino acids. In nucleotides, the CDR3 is TGTGCCAGCAGCACTCACGAGGGACTAGCGGGGGTGGAGACCCAGTACTTC. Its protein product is CASSTHEGLAGVETQYF.

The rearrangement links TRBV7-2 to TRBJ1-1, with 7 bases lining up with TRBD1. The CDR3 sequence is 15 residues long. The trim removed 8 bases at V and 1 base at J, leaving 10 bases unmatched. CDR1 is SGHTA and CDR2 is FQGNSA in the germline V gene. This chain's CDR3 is CASGRGGNANTEAFF. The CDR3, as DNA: TGTGCCAGCGGGAGAGGGGGCAACGCGAACACTGAAGCTTTCTTT.

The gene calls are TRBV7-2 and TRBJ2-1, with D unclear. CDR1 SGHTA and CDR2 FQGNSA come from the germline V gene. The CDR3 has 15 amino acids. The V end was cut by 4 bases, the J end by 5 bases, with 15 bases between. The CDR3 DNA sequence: TGTGCCAGCAGCTCCCCCGTAGGGTACAACAATGAGCAGTTCTTC. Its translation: CASSSPVGYNNEQFF.

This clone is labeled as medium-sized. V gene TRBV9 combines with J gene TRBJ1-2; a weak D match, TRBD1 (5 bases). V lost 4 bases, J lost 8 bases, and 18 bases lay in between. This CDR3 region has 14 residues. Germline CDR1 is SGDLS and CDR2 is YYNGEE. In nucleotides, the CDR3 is TGTGCCAGCAGCCTCTACTCGGGGGAGGGAGGCTACACCTTC. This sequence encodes CASSLYSGEGGYTF.

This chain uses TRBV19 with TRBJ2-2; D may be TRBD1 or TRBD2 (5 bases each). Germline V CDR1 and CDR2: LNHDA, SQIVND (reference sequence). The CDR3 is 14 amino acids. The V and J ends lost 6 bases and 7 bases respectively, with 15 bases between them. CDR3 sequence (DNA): TGTGCCAGTAGGCCTGGCCGGGACGGCGGGGAGCTGTTTTTT. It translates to CASRPGRDGGELFF.

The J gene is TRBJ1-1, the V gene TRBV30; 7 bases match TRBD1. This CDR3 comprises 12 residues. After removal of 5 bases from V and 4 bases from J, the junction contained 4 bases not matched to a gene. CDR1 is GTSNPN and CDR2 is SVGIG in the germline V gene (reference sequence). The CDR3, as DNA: TGTGCCTGGGACAGGGTGGGCACTGAAGCTTTCTTT. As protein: CAWDRVGTEAFF.

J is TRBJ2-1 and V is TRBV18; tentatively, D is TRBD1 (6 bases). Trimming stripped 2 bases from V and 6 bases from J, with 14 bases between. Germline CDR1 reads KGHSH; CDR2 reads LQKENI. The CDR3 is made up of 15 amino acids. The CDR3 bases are TGTGCCAGCTCACCAGTGCCAGGGGTGGGCAATGAGCAGTTCTTC. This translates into CASSPVPGVGNEQFF.